One sample yielded the 17 T cell receptor beta chains listed below, sequenced in a study of cytomegalovirus exposure and HLA in healthy donors listed by TCRdb under 2017. Library preparation employed the immunoSEQ multiplex PCR assay. For the multiplex PCR, a mixture combining 60 forward primers for TCR Vbeta segments and 13 reverse primers for TCR Jbeta segments was used. As stored in TCRdb, this immuneACCESS dataset retains in-frame rearrangements with V and J assigned. A fraction of the clones does not appear; measured against another copy, unresolved V genes explain less than half of the discrepancy, and the remainder lacks a known reason. For this sample there are approximately 160,000 clones; 75% to 85% appear just once. The top ten constitute approximately 1.3% of the sample. The sequenced sample consisted of PBMCs. These receptor sequences come from a woman in her thirties in good health and CMV-seropositive.

The CDR3 coding sequence is TGTGCCAGCAGTGTGGAGACGGGCGACGGGGGCAATCAGCCCCAGCATTTT. Its protein product is CASSVETGDGGNQPQHF. The rearrangement joins TRBV2 to TRBJ1-5, with D unresolved. CDR3 length: 17 amino acids. Trimming left V 4 bases short and J 2 bases short, with 18 bases between. CDR1 is SNHLY and CDR2 is FYNNEI in the germline V gene. The complete variable domain, with remaining parts taken from reference TRBV2 and TRBJ1-5, reads EPEVTQTPSHQVTQMGQEVILRCVPISNHLYFYWYRQILGQKVEFLVSFYNNEISEKSEIFDDQFSVERPDGSNFTLKIRSTKLEDSAMYFCASSVETGDGGNQPQHFGDGTRLSIL.

The chain joins TRBV19 to TRBJ2-3; D uncertain. The V and J ends lost 7 bases and 0 bases respectively, with 11 bases between them. Germline-derived CDR1 and CDR2 are LNHDA and SQIVND (reference sequence). This CDR3 is built from 14 residues. In DNA, the CDR3 is TGTGCCAGTACGGAGCAGAGTAGCACAGATACGCAGTATTTT. Encoded protein: CASTEQSSTDTQYF.

The V call is TRBV6-1, the J call TRBJ2-1; 7 bases are shared with TRBD2. Trimming cost V 1 base and J 2 bases; bases outside gene matches: 11. The CDR3 runs to 18 residues. Per germline, CDR1 MNHNS and CDR2 SASEGT. The CDR3 spells CASSEDRWASGAYNEQFF. The DNA for the CDR3 is TGTGCCAGCAGTGAAGATAGGTGGGCTAGCGGTGCCTACAATGAGCAGTTCTTC.

This chain uses TRBV7-2 with TRBJ1-3, with a possible D match to TRBD1 (6 bases). V lost 5 bases and J 0 bases, leaving 8 bases between the germline ends. Germline CDR1 and CDR2: SGHTA and FQGNSA. This CDR3 is 14 amino acids long. The CDR3 region is CASSLQGSGNTIYF. The CDR3 bases are TGTGCCAGCAGCCTACAGGGCTCTGGAAACACCATATATTTT.

This chain uses TRBV28 with TRBJ1-2, with 9 bases matching TRBD1. Trimming removed 5 bases from V and 6 bases from J; junction bases left unmatched: 4. CDR3 length: 13 amino acids. Germline V gives CDR1 MDHEN, CDR2 SYDVKM. Written as DNA, the CDR3 is TGTGCCAGCAGTCAACAGGGGGCAAATGGCTACACCTTC. Amino acid sequence: CASSQQGANGYTF.

The chain recombines TRBV7-9 with TRBJ1-5; tentatively, D is TRBD1 (5 bases). CDR3 length: 15 amino acids. The germline gives CDR1 SEHNR, CDR2 FQNEAQ (reference sequence). The V end was cut by 3 bases, the J end by 0 bases, with 9 bases between. Here the CDR3 reads CASSLGGYSNQPQHF. CDR3 sequence (DNA): TGTGCCAGCAGCTTGGGGGGTTATAGCAATCAGCCCCAGCATTTT.

The chain has TRBV5-1 and TRBJ1-2, with D perhaps matching TRBD1 (5 bases). The germline V gene has CDR1 SGHRS and CDR2 YFSETQ. This CDR3 spans 15 amino acids. The V gene lost 4 bases and the J gene lost 5 bases, with 18 bases spanning the gap. The CDR3 loop is CASSDVRVGIYGYTF. CDR3 bases: TGCGCCAGCAGCGATGTCAGGGTGGGAATATATGGCTACACCTTC.

This clone was counted at least ten times. CDR3 amino acids: CASSLTSNEQFF. The CDR3 DNA reads TGTGCCAGCAGCTTAACAAGCAATGAGCAGTTCTTC. V usage is TRBV11-2 and J usage is TRBJ2-1; unclear D gene. The CDR3 spans 12 residues. V was pared by 2 bases and J by 6 bases, with 5 bases between. Germline V gene sequence: CDR1 SGHAT, CDR2 FQNNGV.

The V and J genes are TRBV6-1 and TRBJ1-5; D is uncertain. Germline-derived CDR1 and CDR2 are MNHNS and SASEGT. CDR3 length: 14 residues. Trimming left V 0 bases short and J 7 bases short, with 10 bases between. CDR3 protein: CASSEAGPQQPQHF. CDR3 in DNA: TGTGCCAGCAGTGAAGCTGGCCCCCAACAGCCCCAGCATTTT.

The rearrangement links TRBV7-3 to TRBJ2-1, with 7 nucleotides matching TRBD1. CDR1 is SGHTA and CDR2 is FQGTGA in the germline V gene. This CDR3 is built from 18 residues. J gave up 3 bases and V 1 base, and 12 bases lay outside the gene matches. In DNA, the CDR3 is TGTGCCAGCAGCTTAAGGGGCCTTTCGGGACAGCGCTACAATGAGCAGTTCTTC. Its protein is CASSLRGLSGQRYNEQFF.

The chain couples TRBV7-9 to TRBJ2-5, with D uncertain. The V and J ends lost 4 bases and 2 bases respectively, with 14 bases between them. This CDR3 spans 15 amino acids. Germline CDR1 and CDR2: SEHNR and FQNEAQ (reference sequence). As DNA, the CDR3 is TGTGCCAGCAGCTCTTACCAGAAGAATCAAGAGACCCAGTACTTC. Protein: CASSSYQKNQETQYF.

This chain joins TRBV1 and TRBJ2-7; the table names TRBD2, a call not compared with the DNA. TRBV1 counts as a pseudogene. CDR3 length: 17 residues. DNA of the CDR3: TGCACCAGCAGCCAAGTTGCCCGACTAGCGGGACTCTACGAGCAGTACTTC. This gives the protein CTSSQVARLAGLYEQYF.

The CDR3 DNA follows: TGTGCCACCAGCAGAGATTTTGGTCAGGGAGAAGCTTTCTTT. Translation: CATSRDFGQGEAFF. This sequence joins TRBV15 and TRBJ1-1; tentative D call: TRBD1 (5 bases). Trimming left V 0 bases short and J 8 bases short, with 13 bases between. The CDR3 extends over 14 amino acids. CDR1 LNHNV and CDR2 YYDKDF come from the germline V gene (reference sequence). Drawing the rest from reference TRBV15 and TRBJ1-1, the complete variable domain is DAMVIQNPRYQVTQFGKPVTLSCSQTLNHNVMYWYQQKSSQAPKLLFHYYDKDFNNEADTPDNFQSRRPNTSFCFLDIRSPGLGDTAMYLCATSRDFGQGEAFFGQGTRLTVV.

This chain joins TRBV28 and TRBJ2-7; 8 bases are a match to TRBD2. The CDR3 has 14 residues. Germline CDR1 reads MDHEN; CDR2 reads SYDVKM. The V segment lost 6 bases and the J segment 3 bases; nucleotides outside the gene matches: 7. The CDR3, as DNA: TGTGCCAGCAGCACTAGCGGAGAGGACTACGAGCAGTACTTC. Translated, it gives CASSTSGEDYEQYF.

The gene calls are TRBV7-3 and TRBJ2-3; the match to TRBD2 covers 10 bases. V dropped 4 bases and J dropped 1; count of bases not matched to a gene: 8. The CDR3 runs 17 residues. Germline V gene data show CDR1 as SGHTA and CDR2 as FQGTGA. The CDR3: CASSSFPGTSGTDTQYF. The CDR3 bases are TGTGCCAGCAGCTCTTTTCCCGGGACTAGCGGCACAGATACGCAGTATTTT.

This clone was picked up a small number of times. The rearrangement links TRBV9 to TRBJ2-3; 11 bases align to TRBD2. The V gene's germline CDR1 is SGDLS and CDR2 YYNGEE. This CDR3 comprises 16 residues. Trimming at V came to 3 bases and at J to 3 bases, leaving 6 bases not matched to a gene. The CDR3 nucleotides are TGTGCCAGCAGCGCGACTAGCGGGATATCTACAGATACGCAGTATTTT. This gives the protein CASSATSGISTDTQYF.

V is TRBV10-3 and J is TRBJ1-3; a possible D gene is TRBD1 (5 bases). V was clipped by 4 bases and J by 1 base, with 14 bases between them. The germline V gene has CDR1 ENHRY and CDR2 SYGVKD. This CDR3 spans 16 amino acids. The CDR3 loop is CAISGLGGVSGNTIYF. Here the CDR3 DNA reads TGTGCCATCAGTGGATTGGGGGGAGTATCTGGAAACACCATATATTTT.